The present entry profiles one T cell receptor beta chain with its context. Its antigen remains unknown. Each and every patient relapsed after autologous stem cell transplantation, and patients got differing brentuximab vedotin exposure. The data were taken from a study of PD-1 blockade in classical Hodgkin lymphoma. Broader study findings: The baseline diversity of complete responders showed similarity to that of newly diagnosed patients.

Profiling relied on immunoSEQ multiplex PCR, and the TCRdb table lists in-frame clones only, not all of them. The table records 25,000 to 30,000 clones, 65% to 90% of them present only once. The sequence was collected from a human donor with classical Hodgkin lymphoma. Sequences were derived from peripheral blood mononuclear cells (PBMCs), sampled at baseline.

DNA of the CDR3: TGTGCCAGCAGCTTAGCGCTCCCGGGACAGGGGGCGTACGAGCAGTACTTC. It encodes CASSLALPGQGAYEQYF. This chain joins TRBV7-8 and TRBJ2-7, with 12 bases lining up with TRBD1. Germline CDR1 and CDR2: SGHVS and FQNEAQ. This CDR3 comprises 17 residues. The junction had 7 bases not matched to a gene; V was cut back by 0 bases and J by 4 bases.